This T cell receptor (beta chain) derives from a study of blood T cells in healthy people across ages. Turning to the study itself: About one barcoded TCR beta cDNA was captured per two T cells.

Next came a second PCR, run for about 6 to 11 cycles, which used a sample-barcoded 5' primer along with a J-beta primer mix. Using its own MiXCR run on the 5' RACE reads, TCRdb lists one record per CDR3 protein. This sample carries about 670,000 distinct CDR3 sequences, around two fifths of them seen once, and the ten largest clones take 25% to 30%. The sample holds a few counts of this clonotype. The CDR3 sequence is 12 residues long. The germline V gene encodes CDR1 KGHDR and CDR2 SFDVKD. The V gene lost 8 bases and the J gene lost 9 bases, with 13 bases spanning the gap. The V gene is TRBV24-1, the J gene TRBJ2-1; no reliable D call. Sequencing was done on a sample of blood. This clonotype originated in an older man in good health. The CDR3 here is CATTDGGSEQFF. The CDR3 bases are TGTGCCACCACCGATGGTGGAAGTGAGCAGTTCTTC.